This entry lists 23 T cell receptor beta chains sequenced from one sample in a study of OX40 agonist ivuxolimab in advanced cancers. Sequencing used immunoSEQ multiplex PCR; TCRdb keeps in-frame clones, though not all of them. The sample yields about 96,000 clones, roughly four fifths seen once. This specimen was CD4+ or CD8+ T cells sorted from blood, taken in a trial of the OX40 agonist ivuxolimab. The receptor set was obtained from an adult with an advanced solid tumor such as melanoma, head and neck, liver or kidney cancer.

This clone was found once. V is TRBV9 and J is TRBJ2-1, with 8 bases identical to TRBD2. V dropped 3 bases and J dropped 8; count of bases not matched to a gene: 19. The CDR3 runs 18 residues. Germline values: CDR1 SGDLS, CDR2 YYNGEE. This chain's CDR3 is CASSAPLGLAGVGYEQFF. The CDR3 DNA reads as TGTGCCAGCAGCGCCCCCTTGGGGCTAGCGGGTGTCGGGTATGAGCAGTTCTTC.

The V call is TRBV20-1, the J call TRBJ2-3; no definite D call. Germline V gene data show CDR1 as DFQATT and CDR2 as SNEGSKA (reference sequence). This CDR3 spans 11 amino acids. Trimming stripped 5 bases from V and 5 bases from J, with 8 bases between. The CDR3 DNA follows: TGCAGTGCTCCCTGGGGAGATACGCAGTATTTT. Translated: CSAPWGDTQYF.

This sequence joins TRBV29-1 and TRBJ2-7, with 10 bases fitting TRBD2. J was trimmed by 1 base and V by 6 bases; bases with no gene match: 3. This CDR3 comprises 13 residues. CDR1 and CDR2 (germline): SQVTM, ANQGSEA. CDR3 bases: TGCAGCGTAACTAGCGGGGTTTCCTACGAGCAGTACTTC. Translation gives CSVTSGVSYEQYF.

V gene TRBV2 combines with J gene TRBJ2-7; 7 bases are shared with TRBD1. CDR1 SNHLY and CDR2 FYNNEI come from the germline V gene. The CDR3 covers 15 residues. Losses at the gene ends were 5 bases for V and 4 bases for J; bases not matched to a gene: 11. Here the CDR3 DNA reads TGTGCCAGCAGTAACAGGGGCGGTGGGGTGTACGAGCAGTACTTC. This gives the protein CASSNRGGGVYEQYF.

This clone showed up just a few times. The rearrangement links TRBV7-6 to TRBJ2-1, with TRBD2 identical over 11 bases. The CDR3 has 18 amino acids. Germline V gene lookup returns CDR1 SGHVS and CDR2 FNYEAQ. V lost 1 base to trimming and J lost 7 bases; unmatched junction nucleotides: 12. The CDR3 spells CASSLETRGTSGNNEQFF. CDR3 coding DNA: TGTGCCAGCAGCTTAGAGACGCGGGGGACTAGCGGTAATAATGAGCAGTTCTTC.

V usage is TRBV7-2 and J usage is TRBJ2-7; 7 bases fit TRBD2. With V trimmed by 2 bases and J by 4 bases, 8 bases remained unmatched. Germline V gene sequence: CDR1 SGHTA, CDR2 FQGNSA. The CDR3 totals 15 residues. CDR3 region: CASSLIIERGYEQYF. CDR3 nucleotides: TGTGCCAGCAGCTTAATAATCGAGCGGGGATACGAGCAGTACTTC.

This rearrangement joins TRBV27 to TRBJ1-1, with D perhaps TRBD1 (5 bases). Germline-derived CDR1 and CDR2 are MNHEY and SMNVEV (reference sequence). The CDR3 spans 12 residues. V was pared by 5 bases and J by 11 bases, with 15 bases between. The DNA of the CDR3 is TGTGCCAGCAGTGGTCCGGGGCGAACGGCTTTCTTT. The encoded protein is CASSGPGRTAFF.

The rearrangement joins TRBV28 to TRBJ1-6; D is ambiguous. The CDR3 runs 12 residues. Germline V gene lookup returns CDR1 MDHEN and CDR2 SYDVKM. V was clipped by 7 bases and J by 6 bases, with 7 bases between them. CDR3 DNA: TGTGCCAGCAACGTTGGTAATTCACCCCTCCACTTT. The encoded protein is CASNVGNSPLHF.

This chain uses TRBV5-1 with TRBJ2-1, with D possibly being TRBD1 (6 bases). The CDR3 consists of 14 residues. Germline values: CDR1 SGHRS, CDR2 YFSETQ. The V gene lost 3 bases and the J gene lost 0 bases, with 7 bases spanning the gap. The DNA of the CDR3 is TGCGCCAGCAGCTGGACAGTCTCCTACAATGAGCAGTTCTTC. Translation: CASSWTVSYNEQFF.

The rearrangement joins TRBV5-1 to TRBJ1-3, with a possible D match to TRBD1 (5 bases). The length of the CDR3 is 14 residues. Trimming cost V 4 bases and J 4 bases, with 12 bases left between them. CDR1 and CDR2 from the germline V gene are SGHRS and YFSETQ. CDR3 sequence (DNA): TGCGCCAGCAGCGCTTGGGACGTCGGAAACACCATATATTTT. Its translation is CASSAWDVGNTIYF. Full variable domain (remainder filled in from reference TRBV5-1 and TRBJ1-3): KAGVTQTPRYLIKTRGQQVTLSCSPISGHRSVSWYQQTPGQGLQFLFEYFSETQRNKGNFPGRFSGRQFSNSRSEMNVSTLELGDSALYLCASSAWDVGNTIYFGEGSWLTVV.

This chain uses TRBV19 with TRBJ2-1; 14 bases are a match to TRBD2. CDR1 and CDR2 from the germline V gene are LNHDA and SQIVND (reference sequence). This CDR3 comprises 14 residues. V lost 10 bases and J lost 8; bases outside the gene matches: 7. DNA for the CDR3: TGTGCCACTCTCGGGACTAGCGGGAGTTATGAGCAGTTCTTC. Amino acids: CATLGTSGSYEQFF.

This chain connects TRBV19 to TRBJ1-1, with a tentative D call TRBD1 (6 bases). V dropped 7 bases and J dropped 1 base, with 13 bases sitting between them. Germline V CDR1 and CDR2: LNHDA, SQIVND (reference sequence). This CDR3 is 14 amino acids long. DNA of the CDR3: TGTGCCAGTAATTTCCGGGGACAGAACACTGAAGCTTTCTTT. Protein sequence: CASNFRGQNTEAFF.

The chain recombines TRBV19 with TRBJ1-1; no clear D. In germline, CDR1 is LNHDA, CDR2 SQIVND (reference sequence). V gave up 0 bases and J gave up 3 bases, with 5 bases separating them. The CDR3 has 13 residues. CDR3 in DNA: TGTGCCAGTAGTATAGATTGGGACACTGAAGCTTTCTTT. It yields the protein CASSIDWDTEAFF.

This chain joins TRBV9 and TRBJ2-1; 9 bases align to TRBD2. CDR3 size: 16 residues. Germline V gene sequence: CDR1 SGDLS, CDR2 YYNGEE. V lost 4 bases to trimming and J lost 5 bases; unmatched junction nucleotides: 10. As DNA, the CDR3 is TGTGCCAGCAGCCTAGATAGCGGGGGCCTGAACAATGAGCAGTTCTTC. It codes for CASSLDSGGLNNEQFF.

The V call is TRBV6-6, the J call TRBJ1-6; a possible D gene is TRBD1 (5 bases). Germline-derived CDR1 and CDR2 are MNHNY and SVGAGI (reference sequence). Trimming took 5 bases from V and 10 from J, leaving 12 bases between them. The CDR3 loop spans 13 amino acids. DNA of the CDR3: TGTGCCAGCAGTGCCGGGACCGAGTCACCCCTCCACTTT. It yields the protein CASSAGTESPLHF.

This clone was detected a few times. The CDR3 loop is CASSARQGSDSPLHF. CDR3 nucleotides: TGTGCCAGCAGTGCCCGACAGGGATCGGATTCACCCCTCCACTTT. J is TRBJ1-6 and V is TRBV6-5; 7 positions agree with TRBD1. Germline V gene lookup returns CDR1 MNHEY and CDR2 SVGAGI. Trimming removed 5 bases from V and 8 bases from J; junction bases left unmatched: 9. The CDR3 has 15 amino acids.

The V call is TRBV15, the J call TRBJ1-2, with a tentative D call TRBD1 (6 bases). V was cut by 0 bases and J by 6 bases, with 17 bases left in between. The germline CDR1 and CDR2 sequences are LNHNV and YYDKDF (reference sequence). The CDR3 is made up of 16 amino acids. CDR3 amino acids: CATSRDRQGGAHGYTF. The CDR3 region has the DNA TGTGCCACCAGCAGAGATCGGCAAGGGGGAGCCCATGGCTACACCTTC.

This clone appeared once. The CDR3 sequence: CASSQGLGGMYEQYF. The DNA for the CDR3 is TGCGCCAGCAGCCAAGGGCTAGGGGGCATGTACGAGCAGTACTTC. The rearrangement joins TRBV4-1 to TRBJ2-7, with 7 bases aligning to TRBD1. V lost 1 base to trimming and J lost 4 bases; unmatched junction nucleotides: 7. There are 15 residues in the CDR3. Germline CDR1 MGHRA, CDR2 YSYEKL.

On this clone: The sample holds other DNA sequences that translate to the same CDR3. The chain has TRBV2 and TRBJ2-6; D uncertain. Germline-derived CDR1 and CDR2 are SNHLY and FYNNEI. CDR3 length equals 15 residues. Trimming took off 3 bases at V and 4 bases at J, with 10 bases between the two ends. CDR3 loop: CASSDWGAGANVLTF. In nucleotides, the CDR3 is TGTGCCAGCAGTGACTGGGGTGCAGGGGCCAACGTCCTGACTTTC. Full variable domain (outside the CDR3, taken from reference TRBV2 and TRBJ2-6): EPEVTQTPSHQVTQMGQEVILRCVPISNHLYFYWYRQILGQKVEFLVSFYNNEISEKSEIFDDQFSVERPDGSNFTLKIRSTKLEDSAMYFCASSDWGAGANVLTFGAGSRLTVL.

V is TRBV11-2 and J is TRBJ1-3; D unclear. The CDR3 is made up of 13 amino acids. V was shortened by 7 bases and J by 1 base, with 8 bases between the two germline ends. Germline V CDR1 and CDR2: SGHAT, FQNNGV. CDR3 region: CASTRDSGNTIYF. The CDR3 DNA follows: TGTGCCAGCACCCGGGATTCTGGAAACACCATATATTTT.

The table lists this clone with a count of one. The rearrangement links TRBV4-1 to TRBJ2-2; D unclear. V was cut by 0 bases and J by 2 bases, with 16 bases left in between. CDR1 is MGHRA and CDR2 is YSYEKL in the germline V gene. This CDR3 contains 18 residues. CDR3 in amino acids: CASSQDNVFRANTGELFF. Here the CDR3 DNA reads TGCGCCAGCAGCCAAGATAACGTGTTTAGGGCCAACACCGGGGAGCTGTTTTTT.

The chain uses TRBV5-6 and TRBJ1-4, with a tentative D call TRBD1 (6 bases). CDR1 SGHDT and CDR2 YYEEEE come from the germline V gene. The CDR3 consists of 14 residues. Trimming removed 5 bases at V and 10 bases at J, with 18 bases between. CDR3 in DNA: TGTGCCAGCAGTTTTTCCGGGACAAGGTCAAAACTGTTTTTT. This translates into CASSFSGTRSKLFF.

V gene TRBV9 combines with J gene TRBJ2-3, with 9 bases aligning to TRBD1. This CDR3 is 15 amino acids long. Germline V gene sequence: CDR1 SGDLS, CDR2 YYNGEE. V lost 2 bases to trimming and J lost 7 bases; unmatched junction nucleotides: 8. DNA for the CDR3: TGTGCCAGCAGCGTCAGGGACAGGGAAGTGTATACGCAGTATTTT. Translation gives CASSVRDREVYTQYF.